These T cell receptor beta chains were read from a single sample in a study of blood T cells in healthy people across ages. TCRdb reprocessed the 5' RACE reads via MiXCR and lists one record per CDR3 protein. This table has about 780,000 distinct CDR3 sequences, about half appearing once. Sequenced sample: blood. These receptors were obtained from a man of 80 years or more in good health. Each CDR3 is given with its conserved first and last residue. D genes are given only for firm matches. Part of the rows lack a size; the others show once, few, many or a class for expanded clones.

clone size	J gene	V gene	D gene	CDR3 DNA	CDR3 protein
.	TRBJ2-3	TRBV7-9	TRBD2	TGTGCCAGCAGCTCACCGATAACTAGCGGGAGATCAGATACGCAGTATTTT	CASSSPITSGRSDTQYF
.	TRBJ2-1	TRBV6-4	.	TGTGCCAGCAGTGACAGGTTCGATGAGCAGTTCTTC	CASSDRFDEQFF
few	TRBJ2-6	TRBV9	.	TGTGCCAGCAGCGTAGCTAGGGCCTCTGGGGCCAACGTCCTGACTTTC	CASSVARASGANVLTF
.	TRBJ2-3	TRBV24-1	TRBD2	TGTGCCACCGGTGTCACTAGCGGGGACGGTAGAGATACGCAGTATTTT	CATGVTSGDGRDTQYF
.	TRBJ2-6	TRBV5-4	.	TGTGCCAGCAGTCTCGACGTGGGCTCTGGGGCCAACGTCCTGACTTTC	CASSLDVGSGANVLTF
once	TRBJ2-5	TRBV12-3/TRBV12-4	TRBD1	TGTGCCAGCAGTTTATTGGGGACAGGGCTAGAGACCCAGTACTTC	CASSLLGTGLETQYF
once	TRBJ1-2	TRBV7-9	.	TGTGCCAGCAGCTCAGTTCCGGACCACCTCTATGGCTACACCTTC	CASSSVPDHLYGYTF
.	TRBJ1-2	TRBV12-3/TRBV12-4	.	TGTGCCAGCAGTTTAGACTGGGTCTATGGCTACACCTTC	CASSLDWVYGYTF
.	TRBJ2-3	TRBV29-1	.	TGCATCGCCACCACAGATACGCAGTATTTT	CIATTDTQYF
.	TRBJ2-1	TRBV7-9	TRBD1	TGTGCCAGCAGCCAGACAGGGGCTCTTGGGGGGCAGTTCTTC	CASSQTGALGGQFF
many	TRBJ2-5	TRBV6-2/TRBV6-3	TRBD2	TGTGCCAGCAGTTACTCGACTAGCGGGGACCAAGAGACCCAGTACTTC	CASSYSTSGDQETQYF
few	TRBJ2-1	TRBV12-3/TRBV12-4	TRBD2	TGTGCCAGCAGTTTTTGGTTTGCGGGAGGGAACAATGAGCAGTTCTTC	CASSFWFAGGNNEQFF
.	TRBJ1-1	TRBV9	TRBD1	TGTGCCAGCAGCAGCTGGACAGGGACTCTTCGGGAAGCTTTCTTT	CASSSWTGTLREAFF
.	TRBJ2-5	TRBV9	TRBD1	TGTGCCAGCAGCGCGACAGGGGCCGCATACAATGAGCAGTACTTC	CASSATGAAYNEQYF
few	TRBJ2-3	TRBV7-3	TRBD2	TGTGCCAGCAGCTTATTCCCGCTAGCGGGAGATCAGGGCACAGATACGCAGTATTTT	CASSLFPLAGDQGTDTQYF